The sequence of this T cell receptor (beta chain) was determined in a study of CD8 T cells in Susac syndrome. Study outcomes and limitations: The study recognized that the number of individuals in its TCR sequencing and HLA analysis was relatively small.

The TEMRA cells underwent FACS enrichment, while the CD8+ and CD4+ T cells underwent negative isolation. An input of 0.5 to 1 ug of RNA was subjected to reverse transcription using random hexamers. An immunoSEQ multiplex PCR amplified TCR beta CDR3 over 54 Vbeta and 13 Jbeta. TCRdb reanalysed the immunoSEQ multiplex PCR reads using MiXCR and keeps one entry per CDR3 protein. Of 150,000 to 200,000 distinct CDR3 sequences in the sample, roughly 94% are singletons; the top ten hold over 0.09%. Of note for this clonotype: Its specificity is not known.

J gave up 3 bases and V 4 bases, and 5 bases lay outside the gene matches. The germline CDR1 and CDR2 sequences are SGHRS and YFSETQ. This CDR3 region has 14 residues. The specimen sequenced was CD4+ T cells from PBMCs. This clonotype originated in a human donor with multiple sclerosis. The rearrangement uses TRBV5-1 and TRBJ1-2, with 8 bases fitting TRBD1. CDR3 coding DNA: TGCGCCAGCAGCAGTCCGGACAGGGACTATGGCTACACCTTC. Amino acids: CASSSPDRDYGYTF.